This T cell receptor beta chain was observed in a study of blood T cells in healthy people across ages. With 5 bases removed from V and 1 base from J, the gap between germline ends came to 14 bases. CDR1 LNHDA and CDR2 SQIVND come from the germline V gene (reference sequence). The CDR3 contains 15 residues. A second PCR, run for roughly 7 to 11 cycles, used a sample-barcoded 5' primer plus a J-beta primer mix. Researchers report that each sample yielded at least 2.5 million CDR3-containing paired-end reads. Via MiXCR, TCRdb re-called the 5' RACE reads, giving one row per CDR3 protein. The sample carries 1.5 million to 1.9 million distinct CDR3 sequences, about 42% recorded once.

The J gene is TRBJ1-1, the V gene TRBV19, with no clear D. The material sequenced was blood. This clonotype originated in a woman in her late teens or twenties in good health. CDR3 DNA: TGTGCCAGTAGTCTGGACCGATCAGGGAACACTGAAGCTTTCTTT. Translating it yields CASSLDRSGNTEAFF.